This is a list of T cell receptor beta chains from one sample in a study of blood T cell repertoires in COVID-19. The method was immunoSEQ multiplex PCR; TCRdb's version includes in-frame clones alone and lacks a portion of them. The table lists 150,000 to 200,000 clones, around four fifths of them singletons. Input material: PBMCs or T cells enriched from blood (not recorded which). The receptor source for this set is a woman between 55 and 75 years old who had recovered from COVID-19. CDR3s include the opening cysteine and the closing phenylalanine or tryptophan. The order of the fields is D gene, clone size, V gene, J gene, CDR3 protein, CDR3 DNA. The D gene is left open where the match is weak. Expanded clones get a size class; other rows say once, few or many, or leave the size out.

D: NA
size: NA
V: TRBV5-1
J: TRBJ1-4
CDR3: CASSSRPGEKLFF
DNA: TGCGCCAGCAGCTCCCGACCGGGTGAAAAACTGTTTTTT

D: NA
size: NA
V: TRBV3-1/TRBV3-2
J: TRBJ2-1
CDR3: CASSQVATTMTQFF
DNA: TGTGCCAGCAGCCAAGTTGCGACTACAATGACGCAGTTCTTC

D: NA
size: NA
V: TRBV7-3
J: TRBJ2-3
CDR3: CASSLSPSDTQYF
DNA: TGTGCCAGCAGCTTATCTCCTTCAGATACGCAGTATTTT

D: TRBD2
size: NA
V: TRBV7-2
J: TRBJ2-1
CDR3: CASSPRTSGSGEQFF
DNA: TGTGCCAGCAGCCCTCGGACTAGCGGGAGTGGTGAGCAGTTCTTC

D: TRBD1
size: NA
V: TRBV4-2
J: TRBJ1-2
CDR3: CASSQDQDRGYNYGYTF
DNA: TGTGCCAGCAGCCAAGATCAAGACAGGGGTTATAACTATGGCTACACCTTC

D: TRBD1
size: NA
V: TRBV2
J: TRBJ1-1
CDR3: CASRPDREREAFF
DNA: TGTGCCAGCAGACCCGACAGGGAAAGAGAAGCTTTCTTT

D: NA
size: once
V: TRBV7-9
J: TRBJ1-3
CDR3: CASSLEWGSSGNTIYF
DNA: TGTGCCAGCAGCTTAGAGTGGGGCAGCTCTGGAAACACCATATATTTT

D: NA
size: NA
V: TRBV30
J: TRBJ1-3
CDR3: CAWSVEQGNTIYF
DNA: TGTGCCTGGAGTGTAGAACAGGGTAACACCATATATTTT

D: NA
size: NA
V: TRBV9
J: TRBJ1-4
CDR3: CASSTQPQGPTNEKLFF
DNA: TGTGCCAGCAGCACCCAACCCCAGGGTCCAACTAATGAAAAACTGTTTTTT

D: TRBD1
size: NA
V: TRBV7-2
J: TRBJ1-4
CDR3: CASNRDRQNEKLFF
DNA: TGTGCCAGCAACCGGGACAGACAGAATGAAAAACTGTTTTTT

D: NA
size: NA
V: TRBV28
J: TRBJ2-2
CDR3: CASSLLEALATGELFF
DNA: TGTGCCAGCAGTTTATTGGAAGCGCTAGCTACCGGGGAGCTGTTTTTT

D: TRBD2
size: NA
V: TRBV30
J: TRBJ2-7
CDR3: CACVDKSGEYSYEQYF
DNA: TGTGCCTGCGTGGACAAAAGCGGGGAGTACTCCTACGAGCAGTACTTC

D: NA
size: NA
V: TRBV5-4
J: TRBJ2-5
CDR3: CASSLEVRGETQYF
DNA: TGTGCCAGCAGCTTGGAAGTCCGCGGAGAGACCCAGTACTTC

D: TRBD1
size: NA
V: TRBV7-3
J: TRBJ2-1
CDR3: CASSLGPPFGTGILTEQFF
DNA: TGTGCCAGCAGCCTCGGCCCCCCTTTCGGGACAGGCATTCTTACGGAGCAGTTCTTC

D: TRBD2
size: NA
V: TRBV12-3/TRBV12-4
J: TRBJ2-1
CDR3: CASRRGINEQFF
DNA: TGTGCCAGCAGGCGGGGGATCAATGAGCAGTTCTTC

D: NA
size: few
V: TRBV19
J: TRBJ2-1
CDR3: CASSIDLSGEMDEQFF
DNA: TGTGCCAGTAGTATAGATCTCTCCGGGGAGATGGATGAGCAGTTCTTC

D: NA
size: few
V: TRBV6-5
J: TRBJ1-2
CDR3: CASTPGVRYGYTF
DNA: TGTGCCAGCACTCCCGGGGTTCGGTATGGCTACACCTTC

D: NA
size: NA
V: TRBV2
J: TRBJ1-5
CDR3: CASSVHEDQPQHF
DNA: TGTGCCAGCAGTGTCCACGAGGATCAGCCCCAGCATTTT

D: NA
size: NA
V: TRBV11-3
J: TRBJ2-7
CDR3: CASSLIRGSEQYF
DNA: TGTGCCAGCAGCTTAATAAGGGGCTCCGAGCAGTACTTC

D: TRBD2
size: NA
V: TRBV5-1
J: TRBJ2-1
CDR3: CASSLAGGNNEQFF
DNA: TGCGCCAGCAGCTTGGCGGGGGGGAACAATGAGCAGTTCTTC

D: TRBD1
size: NA
V: TRBV3-1/TRBV3-2
J: TRBJ1-2
CDR3: CASSQLGTEGYTF
DNA: TGTGCCAGCAGCCAATTGGGGACAGAAGGCTACACCTTC

D: NA
size: once
V: TRBV18
J: TRBJ1-1
CDR3: CASSEQGNEAFF
DNA: TGTGCCAGCTCCGAGCAGGGTAACGAAGCTTTCTTT

D: NA
size: NA
V: TRBV5-1
J: TRBJ1-4
CDR3: CASSSGATAGGEKLFF
DNA: TGCGCCAGCAGTTCGGGAGCCACCGCTGGAGGCGAAAAACTGTTTTTT

D: TRBD2
size: NA
V: TRBV4-2
J: TRBJ2-7
CDR3: CASSQVQRGSSYEQYF
DNA: TGTGCCAGCAGCCAAGTTCAGCGGGGCAGCTCCTACGAGCAGTACTTC

D: NA
size: NA
V: TRBV7-2
J: TRBJ2-1
CDR3: CASSLVPSYNEQFF
DNA: TGTGCCAGCAGCTTAGTTCCTTCGTACAATGAGCAGTTCTTC

D: TRBD2
size: NA
V: TRBV11-3
J: TRBJ2-5
CDR3: CASSLAGGLETQYF
DNA: TGTGCCAGCAGCTTAGCGGGAGGACTAGAGACCCAGTACTTC